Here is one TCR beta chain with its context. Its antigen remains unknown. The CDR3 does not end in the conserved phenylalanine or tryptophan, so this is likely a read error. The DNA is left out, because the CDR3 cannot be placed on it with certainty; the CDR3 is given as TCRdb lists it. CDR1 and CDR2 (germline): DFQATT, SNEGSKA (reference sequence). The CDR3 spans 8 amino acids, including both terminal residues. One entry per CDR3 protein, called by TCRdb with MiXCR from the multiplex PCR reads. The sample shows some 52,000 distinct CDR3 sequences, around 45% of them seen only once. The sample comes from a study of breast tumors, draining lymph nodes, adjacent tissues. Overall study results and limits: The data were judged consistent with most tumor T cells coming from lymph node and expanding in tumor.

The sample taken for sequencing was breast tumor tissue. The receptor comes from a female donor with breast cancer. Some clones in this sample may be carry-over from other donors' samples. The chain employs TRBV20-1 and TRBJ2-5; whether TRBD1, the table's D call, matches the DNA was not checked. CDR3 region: CSARVSGT.